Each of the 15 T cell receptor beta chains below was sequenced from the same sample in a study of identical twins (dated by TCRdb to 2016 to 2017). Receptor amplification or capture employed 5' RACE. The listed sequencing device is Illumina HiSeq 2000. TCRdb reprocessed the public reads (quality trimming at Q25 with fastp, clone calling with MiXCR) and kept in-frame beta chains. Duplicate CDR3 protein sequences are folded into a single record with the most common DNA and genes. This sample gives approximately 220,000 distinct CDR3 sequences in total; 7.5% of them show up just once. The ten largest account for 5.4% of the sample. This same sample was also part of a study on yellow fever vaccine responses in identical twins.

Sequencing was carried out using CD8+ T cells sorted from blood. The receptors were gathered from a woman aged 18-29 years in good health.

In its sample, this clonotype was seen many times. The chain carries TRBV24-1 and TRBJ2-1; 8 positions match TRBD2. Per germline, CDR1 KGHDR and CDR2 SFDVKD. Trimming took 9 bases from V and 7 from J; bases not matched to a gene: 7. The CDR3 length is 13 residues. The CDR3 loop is CATDTGGPNEQFF. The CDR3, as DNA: TGTGCCACCGACACGGGAGGGCCGAATGAGCAGTTCTTC.

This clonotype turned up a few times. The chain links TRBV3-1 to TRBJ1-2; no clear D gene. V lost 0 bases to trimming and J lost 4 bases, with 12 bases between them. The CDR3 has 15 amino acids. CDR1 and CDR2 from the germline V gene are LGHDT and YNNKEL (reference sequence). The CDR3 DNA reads TGTGCCAGCAGCCAAGATAGCAGGACTTTCTATGGCTACACCTTC. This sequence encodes CASSQDSRTFYGYTF. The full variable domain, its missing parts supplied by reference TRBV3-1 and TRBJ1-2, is DTAVSQTPKYLVTQMGNDKSIKCEQNLGHDTMYWYKQDSKKFLKIMFSYNNKELIINETVPNRFSPKSPDKAHLNLHINSLELGDSAVYFCASSQDSRTFYGYTFGSGTRLTVV.

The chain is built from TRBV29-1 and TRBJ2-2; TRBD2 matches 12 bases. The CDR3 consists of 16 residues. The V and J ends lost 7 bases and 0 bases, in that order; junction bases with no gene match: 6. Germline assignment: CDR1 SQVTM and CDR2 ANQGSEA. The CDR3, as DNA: TGCAGCGCCCCACTAGCGGGGGGCCCGAACACCGGGGAGCTGTTTTTT. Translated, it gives CSAPLAGGPNTGELFF.

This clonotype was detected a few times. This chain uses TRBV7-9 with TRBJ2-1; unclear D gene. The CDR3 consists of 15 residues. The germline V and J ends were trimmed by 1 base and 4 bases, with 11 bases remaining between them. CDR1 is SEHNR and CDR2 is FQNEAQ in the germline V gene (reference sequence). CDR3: CASSLVRFTYNEQFF. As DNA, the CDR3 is TGTGCCAGCAGCTTAGTCAGGTTTACTTACAATGAGCAGTTCTTC.

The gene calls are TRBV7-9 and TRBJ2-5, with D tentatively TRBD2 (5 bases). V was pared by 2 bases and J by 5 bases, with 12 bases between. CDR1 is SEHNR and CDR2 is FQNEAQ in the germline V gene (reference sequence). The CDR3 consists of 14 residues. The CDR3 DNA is TGTGCCAGCAGCTTACAGGCAGGAGGTGAGACCCAGTACTTC. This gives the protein CASSLQAGGETQYF.

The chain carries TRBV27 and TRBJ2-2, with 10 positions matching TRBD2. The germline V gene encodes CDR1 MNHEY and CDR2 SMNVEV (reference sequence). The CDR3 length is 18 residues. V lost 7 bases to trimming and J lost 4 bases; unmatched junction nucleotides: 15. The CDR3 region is CASTPAQAGGIFTGELFF. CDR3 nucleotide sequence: TGTGCCAGCACCCCTGCCCAAGCGGGAGGGATTTTCACCGGGGAGCTGTTTTTT.

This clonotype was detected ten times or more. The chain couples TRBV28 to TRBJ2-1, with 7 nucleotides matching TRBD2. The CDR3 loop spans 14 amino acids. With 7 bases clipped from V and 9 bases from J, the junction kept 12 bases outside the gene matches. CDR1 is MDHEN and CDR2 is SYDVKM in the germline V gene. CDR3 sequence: CASMTLLAFGEQFF. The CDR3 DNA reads TGTGCCAGCATGACCCTACTAGCGTTCGGTGAGCAGTTCTTC.

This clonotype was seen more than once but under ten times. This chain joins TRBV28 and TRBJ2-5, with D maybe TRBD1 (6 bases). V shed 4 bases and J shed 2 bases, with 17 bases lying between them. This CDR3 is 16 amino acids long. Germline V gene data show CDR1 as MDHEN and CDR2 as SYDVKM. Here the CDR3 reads CASSSQRTEWQETQYF. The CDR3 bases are TGTGCCAGCAGTTCCCAACGGACAGAATGGCAAGAGACCCAGTACTTC.

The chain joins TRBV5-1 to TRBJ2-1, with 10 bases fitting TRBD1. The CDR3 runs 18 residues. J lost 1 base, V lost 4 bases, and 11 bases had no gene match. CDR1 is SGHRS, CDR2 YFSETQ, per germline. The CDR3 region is CASSPETGGSRSYNEQFF. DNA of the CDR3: TGCGCCAGCAGCCCAGAGACAGGGGGCTCCCGATCCTACAATGAGCAGTTCTTC. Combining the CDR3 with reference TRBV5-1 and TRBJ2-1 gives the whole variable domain KAGVTQTPRYLIKTRGQQVTLSCSPISGHRSVSWYQQTPGQGLQFLFEYFSETQRNKGNFPGRFSGRQFSNSRSEMNVSTLELGDSALYLCASSPETGGSRSYNEQFFGPGTRLTVL.

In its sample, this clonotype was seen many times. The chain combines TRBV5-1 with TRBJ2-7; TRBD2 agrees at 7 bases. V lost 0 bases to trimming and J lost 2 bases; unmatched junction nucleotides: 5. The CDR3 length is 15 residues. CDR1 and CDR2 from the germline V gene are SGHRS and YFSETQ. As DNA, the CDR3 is TGCGCCAGCAGCTTGGTATTAGCGGGTGCCTACGAGCAGTACTTC. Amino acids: CASSLVLAGAYEQYF.

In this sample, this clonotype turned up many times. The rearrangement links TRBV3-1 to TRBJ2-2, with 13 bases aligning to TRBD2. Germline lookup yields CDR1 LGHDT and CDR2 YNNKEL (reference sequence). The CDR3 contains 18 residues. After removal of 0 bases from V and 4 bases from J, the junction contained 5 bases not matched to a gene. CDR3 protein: CASSQEGLAGAFTGELFF. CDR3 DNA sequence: TGTGCCAGCAGCCAAGAAGGACTAGCGGGGGCATTCACCGGGGAGCTGTTTTTT.

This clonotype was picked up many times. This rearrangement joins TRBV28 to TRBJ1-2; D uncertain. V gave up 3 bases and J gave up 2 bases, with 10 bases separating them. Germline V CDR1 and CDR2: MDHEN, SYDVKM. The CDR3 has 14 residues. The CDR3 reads CASSLLETNYGYTF. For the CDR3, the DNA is TGTGCCAGCAGTTTGCTCGAGACCAACTATGGCTACACCTTC.

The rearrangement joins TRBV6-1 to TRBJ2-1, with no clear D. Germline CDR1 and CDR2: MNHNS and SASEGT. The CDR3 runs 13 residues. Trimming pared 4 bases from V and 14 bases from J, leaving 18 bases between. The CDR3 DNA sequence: TGTGCCAGCAGTGGATCCGGGCTCGAATACGAGTTCTTC. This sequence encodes CASSGSGLEYEFF.

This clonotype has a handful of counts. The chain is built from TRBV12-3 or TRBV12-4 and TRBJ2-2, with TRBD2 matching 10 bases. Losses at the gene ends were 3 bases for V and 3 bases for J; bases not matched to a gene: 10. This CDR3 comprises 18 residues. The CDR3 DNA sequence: TGTGCCAGCAGTTTGAGTCTAGCGGGAGATCCGTACACCGGGGAGCTGTTTTTT. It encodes CASSLSLAGDPYTGELFF.

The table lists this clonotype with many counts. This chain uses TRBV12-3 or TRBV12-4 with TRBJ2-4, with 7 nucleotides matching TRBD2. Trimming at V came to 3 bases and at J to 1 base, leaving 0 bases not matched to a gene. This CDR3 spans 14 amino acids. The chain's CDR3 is CASSLGGAKNIQYF. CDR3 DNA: TGTGCCAGCAGTTTGGGGGGGGCCAAAAACATTCAGTACTTC.